The next 9 T cell receptor beta chains were all read from a single sample in a study of blood T cell repertoires in COVID-19. Generated by immunoSEQ multiplex PCR, the TCRdb table keeps only in-frame clones and is missing some. The sample holds 200,000 or so clones; 70% to 90% are singletons and the top ten take 8% to 13%. Source material: peripheral blood. Receptors were obtained from a woman of 80 years or more with acute or convalescent COVID-19.

This clone is a singleton in its sample. CDR3 bases: TGTGCCAGCAGCTTAGGGCCGGGACAGACCTACGAGCAGTACTTC. Its protein product is CASSLGPGQTYEQYF. This chain connects TRBV7-3 to TRBJ2-7; 7 bases match TRBD1. Germline V gives CDR1 SGHTA, CDR2 FQGTGA. The CDR3 has 15 residues. The ends lost 2 bases at V and 2 bases at J; junction bases unmatched: 6.

This clone was counted a single time. This chain connects TRBV12-3 or TRBV12-4 to TRBJ2-7, with 9 bases that match TRBD1. The CDR3 has 13 amino acids. V lost 6 bases and J lost 1; bases outside the gene matches: 1. The CDR3 here is CASRQGASYEQYF. The DNA for the CDR3 is TGTGCCAGCAGACAGGGGGCTTCCTACGAGCAGTACTTC.

This clone was seen more than once but under ten times. The rearrangement links TRBV4-1 to TRBJ1-6; D perhaps matches TRBD1 (6 bases). V lost 4 bases to trimming and J lost 7 bases, with 11 bases between them. This CDR3 is 14 amino acids long. Germline V lookup: CDR1 MGHRA, CDR2 YSYEKL. The DNA for the CDR3 is TGCGCCAGCAGCCCACAGGGTTCCAATTCACCCCTCCACTTT. Protein sequence: CASSPQGSNSPLHF.

This CDR3 is CASSQDSTSDEQFF. The CDR3 coding sequence is TGTGCCAGCAGCCAAGATAGCACTAGCGATGAGCAGTTCTTC. The chain couples TRBV3-1 (or the pseudogene TRBV3-2) to TRBJ2-1; 7 bases are shared with TRBD2. The CDR3 extends over 14 amino acids. V lost 0 bases to trimming and J lost 8 bases; unmatched junction nucleotides: 4. Germline lookup yields CDR1 LGHDT and CDR2 YNNKEL (reference sequence).

This rearrangement joins TRBV14 to TRBJ2-7, with D tentatively TRBD2 (6 bases). Germline V lookup: CDR1 SGHDN, CDR2 FVKESK. The CDR3 spans 14 residues. With 4 bases removed from V and 2 bases from J, the gap between germline ends came to 12 bases. CDR3: CASSPRGGTYEQYF. DNA of the CDR3: TGTGCCAGCAGCCCCCGGGGAGGTACCTACGAGCAGTACTTC.

In its sample, this clone was seen a few times. The rearrangement links TRBV2 to TRBJ2-3; 10 bases line up with TRBD1. Trimming at V came to 6 bases and at J to 1 base, leaving 4 bases not matched to a gene. CDR3 length equals 15 residues. Looked up from germline, CDR1 is SNHLY and CDR2 is FYNNEI. The CDR3 DNA reads TGTGCCAGCAGGGAGACAGGGGGCCGCACAGATACGCAGTATTTT. This sequence encodes CASRETGGRTDTQYF.

The J gene is TRBJ2-3, the V gene TRBV4-2; 9 bases agree with TRBD2. Trimming took 2 bases from V and 6 from J; bases not matched to a gene: 12. CDR1 LGHNA and CDR2 YNFKEQ come from the germline V gene. The CDR3 runs 17 residues. The CDR3 loop is CASSQQALAGQTDTQYF. CDR3 DNA sequence: TGTGCCAGCAGCCAACAAGCCCTAGCGGGGCAAACGGATACGCAGTATTTT.

The genes are TRBV11-1 and TRBJ1-2; 9 nucleotides align to TRBD1. Germline assignment: CDR1 SGHAT and CDR2 FQDESV (reference sequence). The CDR3 runs 14 residues. J was trimmed by 4 bases and V by 2 bases; bases with no gene match: 2. The CDR3 loop is CASSLQQGAYGYTF. The CDR3, as DNA: TGTGCCAGCAGCTTACAACAGGGGGCCTATGGCTACACCTTC.

The chain uses TRBV2 and TRBJ1-5; unclear D gene. Per the germline V gene, CDR1 is SNHLY and CDR2 is FYNNEI. Trimming stripped 6 bases from V and 0 bases from J, with 9 bases between. The CDR3 runs 14 residues. The CDR3 bases are TGTGCCAGCAGAACGAGAGGTAGCAATCAGCCCCAGCATTTT. Translating gives CASRTRGSNQPQHF.